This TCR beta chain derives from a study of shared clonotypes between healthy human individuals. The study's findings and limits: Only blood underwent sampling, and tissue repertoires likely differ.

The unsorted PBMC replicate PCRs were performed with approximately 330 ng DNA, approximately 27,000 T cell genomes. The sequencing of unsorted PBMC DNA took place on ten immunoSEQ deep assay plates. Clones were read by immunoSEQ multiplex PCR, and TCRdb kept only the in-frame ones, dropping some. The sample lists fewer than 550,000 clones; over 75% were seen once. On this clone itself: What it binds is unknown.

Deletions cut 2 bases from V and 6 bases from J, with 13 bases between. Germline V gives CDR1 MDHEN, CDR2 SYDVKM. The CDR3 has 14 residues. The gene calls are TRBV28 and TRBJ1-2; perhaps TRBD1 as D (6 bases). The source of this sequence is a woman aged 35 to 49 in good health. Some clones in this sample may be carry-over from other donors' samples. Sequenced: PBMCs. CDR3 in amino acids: CASSLGGAKDGYTF. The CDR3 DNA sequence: TGTGCCAGCAGTTTAGGGGGGGCAAAGGATGGCTACACCTTC.